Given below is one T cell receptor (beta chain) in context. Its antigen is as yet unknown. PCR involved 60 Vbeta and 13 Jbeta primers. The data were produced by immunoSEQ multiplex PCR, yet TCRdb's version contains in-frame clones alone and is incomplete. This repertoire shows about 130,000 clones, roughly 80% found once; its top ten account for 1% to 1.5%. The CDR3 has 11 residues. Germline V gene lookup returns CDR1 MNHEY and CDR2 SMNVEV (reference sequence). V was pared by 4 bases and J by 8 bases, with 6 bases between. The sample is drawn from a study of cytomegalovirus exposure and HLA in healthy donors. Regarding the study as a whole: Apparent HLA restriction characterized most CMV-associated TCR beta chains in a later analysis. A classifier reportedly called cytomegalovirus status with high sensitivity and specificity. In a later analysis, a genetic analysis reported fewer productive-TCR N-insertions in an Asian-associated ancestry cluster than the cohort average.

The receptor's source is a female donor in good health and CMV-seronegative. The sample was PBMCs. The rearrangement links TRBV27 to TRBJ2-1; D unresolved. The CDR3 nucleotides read TGTGCCAGCAGTTCTGGCTATGAGCAGTTCTTC. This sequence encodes CASSSGYEQFF.